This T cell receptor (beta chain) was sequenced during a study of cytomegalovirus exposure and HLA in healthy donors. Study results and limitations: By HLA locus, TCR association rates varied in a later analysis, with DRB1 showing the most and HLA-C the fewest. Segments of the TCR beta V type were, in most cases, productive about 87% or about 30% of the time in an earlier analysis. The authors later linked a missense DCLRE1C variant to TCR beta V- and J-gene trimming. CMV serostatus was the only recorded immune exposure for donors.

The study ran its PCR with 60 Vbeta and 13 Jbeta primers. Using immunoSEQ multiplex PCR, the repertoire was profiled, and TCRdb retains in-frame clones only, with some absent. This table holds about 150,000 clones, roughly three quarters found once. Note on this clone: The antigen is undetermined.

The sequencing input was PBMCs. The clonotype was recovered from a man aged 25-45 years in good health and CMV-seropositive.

The CDR3 sequence: CASRHQARALITRGYTF. CDR3 coding DNA: TGCGCCAGCAGACACCAAGCGCGCGCTCTTATAACTAGGGGCTACACCTTC. V gene TRBV4-1 combines with J gene TRBJ1-2; the D is unclear. The CDR3 runs 17 residues. V lost 6 bases to trimming and J lost 8 bases, with 28 bases between them. CDR1 MGHRA and CDR2 YSYEKL come from the germline V gene.